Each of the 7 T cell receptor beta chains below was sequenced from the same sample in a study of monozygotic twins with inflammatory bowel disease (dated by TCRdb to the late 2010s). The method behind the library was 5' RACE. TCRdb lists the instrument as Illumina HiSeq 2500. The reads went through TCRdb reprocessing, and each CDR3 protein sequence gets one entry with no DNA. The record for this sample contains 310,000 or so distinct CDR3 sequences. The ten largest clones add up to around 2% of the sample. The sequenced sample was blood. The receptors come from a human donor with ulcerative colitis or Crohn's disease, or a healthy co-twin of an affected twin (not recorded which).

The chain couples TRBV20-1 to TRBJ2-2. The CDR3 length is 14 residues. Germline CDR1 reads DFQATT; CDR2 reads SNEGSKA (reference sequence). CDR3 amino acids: CSARDRHHTGELFF.

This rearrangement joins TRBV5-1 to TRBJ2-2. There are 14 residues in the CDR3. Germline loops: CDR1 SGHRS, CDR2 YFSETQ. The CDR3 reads CASLLGSNTGELFF.

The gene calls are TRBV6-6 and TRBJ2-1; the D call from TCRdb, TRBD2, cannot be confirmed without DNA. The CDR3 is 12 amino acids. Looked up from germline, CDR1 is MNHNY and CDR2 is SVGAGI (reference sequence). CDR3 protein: CATSPYYNEQFF.

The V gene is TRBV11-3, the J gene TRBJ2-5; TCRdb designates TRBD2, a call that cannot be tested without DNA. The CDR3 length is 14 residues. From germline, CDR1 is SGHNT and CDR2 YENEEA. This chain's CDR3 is CASSLGVGGETQYF.

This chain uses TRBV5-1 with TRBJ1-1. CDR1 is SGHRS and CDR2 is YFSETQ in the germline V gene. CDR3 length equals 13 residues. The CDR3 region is CASRRDKNTEAFF.

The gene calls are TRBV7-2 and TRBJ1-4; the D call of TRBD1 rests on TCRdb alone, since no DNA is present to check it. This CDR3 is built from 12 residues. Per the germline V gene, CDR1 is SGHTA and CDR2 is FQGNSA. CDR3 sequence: CASSLTLRDRVF. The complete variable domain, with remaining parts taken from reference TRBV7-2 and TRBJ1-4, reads GAGVSQSPSNKVTEKGKDVELRCDPISGHTALYWYRQSLGQGLEFLIYFQGNSAPDKSGLPSDRFSAERTGGSVSTLTIQRTQQEDSAVYLCASSLTLRDRVFGSGTQLSVL.

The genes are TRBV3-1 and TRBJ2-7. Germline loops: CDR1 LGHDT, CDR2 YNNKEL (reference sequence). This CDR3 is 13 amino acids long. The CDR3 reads CASSQDRFYEQYF.